These 25 T cell receptor beta chains share one sample of origin, sequenced in a study of T cells in localized non-small cell lung cancer. Some clones are missing from TCRdb's copy, which holds only in-frame ones; the method was immunoSEQ multiplex PCR. The sample comprises about 30,000 clones, roughly 87% of which are singletons, and approximately 7.5% rests with the top ten. The sample here was peripheral blood, taken before any cancer treatment. These receptors all come from a male donor at least 60 years old with stage I lung adenocarcinoma.

This sequence joins TRBV7-8 and TRBJ1-1; 7 nucleotides align to TRBD1. Trimming took 5 bases from V and 0 from J; bases not matched to a gene: 9. Germline CDR1 is SGHVS and CDR2 is FQNEAQ. The CDR3 runs to 16 residues. CDR3 coding DNA: TGTGCCAGCAGCACCCGGGACAGAACCATGAACACTGAAGCTTTCTTT. It translates to CASSTRDRTMNTEAFF.

The CDR3 is CANGAAPGEQYF. In DNA form, the CDR3 reads TGTGCCAACGGGGCGGCACCTGGCGAGCAGTACTTC. The chain carries TRBV7-8 and TRBJ2-7; D is perhaps TRBD1 or TRBD2 (5 bases each). The CDR3 extends over 12 amino acids. Per germline, CDR1 SGHVS and CDR2 FQNEAQ. V was clipped by 10 bases and J by 6 bases, with 16 bases between them. Looking up the rest from reference TRBV7-8 and TRBJ2-7 gives the full variable domain: GAGVSQSPRYKVAKRGQDVALRCDPISGHVSLFWYQQALGQGPEFLTYFQNEAQLDKSGLPSDRFFAERPEGSVSTLKIQRTQQEDSAVYLCANGAAPGEQYFGPGTRLTVT.

This chain joins TRBV27 and TRBJ2-3; 7 bases align to TRBD2. Germline assignment: CDR1 MNHEY and CDR2 SMNVEV (reference sequence). The CDR3 sequence is 16 residues long. Germline trimming cut 3 bases from V and 8 bases from J; bases unmatched to any gene: 14. The CDR3 DNA follows: TGTGCCAGCAGTTTTCTCGTACTAGCGAGACCCAGTACGCAGTATTTT. Translating gives CASSFLVLARPSTQYF.

V usage is TRBV5-4 and J usage is TRBJ2-1; 7 bases agree with TRBD2. The CDR3 contains 15 residues. The V gene end was trimmed by 5 bases and the J gene end by 5 bases; junction bases not matched to a gene: 10. The germline V gene encodes CDR1 SGHNT and CDR2 YYREEE (reference sequence). CDR3 nucleotide sequence: TGTGCCAGCAGGGCCTTGGCGGGGGACCACAATGAGCAGTTCTTC. It codes for CASRALAGDHNEQFF.

This chain uses TRBV5-1 with TRBJ1-2; no definite D call. The CDR3 totals 14 residues. The germline CDR1 and CDR2 sequences are SGHRS and YFSETQ. V lost 5 bases and J lost 0, with 11 bases in between. This CDR3 reads CASSLSLANYGYTF. The CDR3 DNA reads TGCGCCAGCAGTCTGAGCTTAGCTAACTATGGCTACACCTTC.

CDR3 residues: CASSVDPLSNEQFF. The DNA of the CDR3 is TGTGCCAGCAGCGTAGACCCGTTAAGCAATGAGCAGTTCTTC. The chain has TRBV9 and TRBJ2-1, with D uncertain. The germline V gene has CDR1 SGDLS and CDR2 YYNGEE. V gave up 0 bases and J gave up 6 bases, with 10 bases separating them. The CDR3 extends over 14 amino acids. The whole variable domain, filled in from reference TRBV9 and TRBJ2-1, reads DSGVTQTPKHLITATGQRVTLRCSPRSGDLSVYWYQQSLDQGLQFLIQYYNGEERAKGNILERFSAQQFPDLHSELNLSSLELGDSALYFCASSVDPLSNEQFFGPGTRLTVL.

The rearrangement links TRBV6-4 to TRBJ1-2; a weak D match, TRBD1 (5 bases). V was shortened by 8 bases and J by 4 bases, with 26 bases between the two germline ends. The CDR3 totals 17 residues. Germline-derived CDR1 and CDR2 are MRHNA and SNTAGT. The CDR3, as DNA: TGTGCCAGCCCAGGGTGCCCCGCAGGGTCAGGCCCCTATGGCTACACCTTC. It is translated as CASPGCPAGSGPYGYTF.

The CDR3 sequence: CASSANEDGELFF. Written as DNA, the CDR3 is TGTGCCAGCAGCGCAAACGAAGACGGGGAGCTGTTTTTT. The chain employs TRBV9 and TRBJ2-2, with unresolved D. V dropped 3 bases and J dropped 7 bases, with 10 bases sitting between them. CDR1 and CDR2 from the germline V gene are SGDLS and YYNGEE. This CDR3 comprises 13 residues.

This sequence joins TRBV18 and TRBJ1-5; TRBD1 matches at 8 bases. The CDR3 sequence is 14 residues long. J lost 8 bases, V lost 2 bases, and 5 bases had no gene match. Germline V gene data show CDR1 as KGHSH and CDR2 as LQKENI. The CDR3 sequence: CASSPGQGAEPQHF. As DNA, the CDR3 is TGTGCCAGCTCACCAGGACAGGGAGCAGAGCCCCAGCATTTT. The complete variable domain, with remaining parts taken from reference TRBV18 and TRBJ1-5, reads NAGVMQNPRHLVRRRGQEARLRCSPMKGHSHVYWYRQLPEEGLKFMVYLQKENIIDESGMPKERFSAEFPKEGPSILRIQQVVRGDSAAYFCASSPGQGAEPQHFGDGTRLSIL.

The rearrangement uses TRBV30 and TRBJ2-4, with D unresolved. V shed 5 bases and J shed 0 bases, with 11 bases lying between them. The CDR3 runs 14 residues. Germline V gives CDR1 GTSNPN, CDR2 SVGIG (reference sequence). CDR3 DNA: TGTGCCTGGGGATACTCTCTAGCCAAAAACATTCAGTACTTC. The encoded protein is CAWGYSLAKNIQYF.

The rearrangement links TRBV6-1 to TRBJ2-2, with TRBD2 matching 7 bases. This CDR3 spans 14 amino acids. V shed 6 bases, J shed 1 base, and the junction held 2 bases outside the gene matches. The germline CDR1 and CDR2 sequences are MNHNS and SASEGT. The CDR3 bases are TGTGCCAGCAGGCTAGCGGTGAACACCGGGGAGCTGTTTTTT. This encodes CASRLAVNTGELFF.

This clone was seen a few times. The rearrangement links TRBV6-5 to TRBJ2-2, with 7 bases that match TRBD2. Germline values: CDR1 MNHEY, CDR2 SVGAGI. The CDR3 sequence is 15 residues long. Trimming at V came to 6 bases and at J to 6 bases, leaving 10 bases not matched to a gene. CDR3 DNA: TGTGCCAGCAGACAGACGAGCGGGGCGGCCGGGGAGCTGTTTTTT. It specifies CASRQTSGAAGELFF.

The genes are TRBV19 and TRBJ2-2, with 10 bases identical to TRBD2. V shed 6 bases and J 5 bases; nucleotides not matched to a gene: 3. Germline V gene sequence: CDR1 LNHDA, CDR2 SQIVND (reference sequence). This CDR3 has 14 residues. CDR3 residues: CASSISGGTGELFF. CDR3 DNA: TGTGCCAGTAGCATTAGCGGGGGGACCGGGGAGCTGTTTTTT.

This chain links TRBV30 with TRBJ1-5; D is perhaps TRBD1 (5 bases). CDR3 length: 14 amino acids. Germline V CDR1 and CDR2: GTSNPN, SVGIG (reference sequence). The germline V and J ends were trimmed by 0 bases and 5 bases, with 11 bases remaining between them. CDR3 nucleotides: TGTGCCTGGAGTGTAATGACAGTAGATCAGCCCCAGCATTTT. This codes for CAWSVMTVDQPQHF.

The chain combines TRBV7-2 with TRBJ1-6, with D possibly TRBD1 on 5 matching bases. The CDR3 totals 14 residues. In germline, CDR1 is SGHTA, CDR2 FQGNSA. V was cut by 4 bases and J by 10 bases, with 14 bases left in between. For the CDR3, the DNA is TGTGCCAGCAGCTGGGGGGGTTACGCCTCACCCCTCCACTTT. It is translated as CASSWGGYASPLHF.

CDR3 region: CASTSQGKQYF. In DNA form, the CDR3 reads TGTGCCAGCACTTCACAGGGGAAGCAGTACTTC. The chain combines TRBV6-5 with TRBJ2-7; 7 bases line up with TRBD1. CDR3 length: 11 amino acids. Germline V gene sequence: CDR1 MNHEY, CDR2 SVGAGI. V dropped 7 bases and J dropped 8; count of bases not matched to a gene: 5.

J is TRBJ1-5 and V is TRBV18; D gene ambiguous. CDR1 and CDR2 from the germline V gene are KGHSH and LQKENI. Deletions cut 6 bases from V and 5 bases from J, with 11 bases between. This CDR3 comprises 13 residues. This CDR3 reads CASSPGPDQPQHF. The CDR3 DNA reads TGTGCCAGCTCGCCAGGCCCGGATCAGCCCCAGCATTTT.

This clone is medium-sized by share. V usage is TRBV5-1 and J usage is TRBJ1-6; tentatively, D is TRBD1 (5 bases). Germline CDR1 SGHRS, CDR2 YFSETQ. Deletions cut 2 bases from V and 10 bases from J, with 13 bases between. The CDR3 sequence is 14 residues long. CDR3 sequence reads: CASSFLGDESPLHF. The CDR3 nucleotides read TGCGCCAGCAGCTTTTTAGGGGATGAGTCACCCCTCCACTTT. Full variable domain (missing parts from reference TRBV5-1 and TRBJ1-6): KAGVTQTPRYLIKTRGQQVTLSCSPISGHRSVSWYQQTPGQGLQFLFEYFSETQRNKGNFPGRFSGRQFSNSRSEMNVSTLELGDSALYLCASSFLGDESPLHFGNGTRLTVT.

This chain uses TRBV19 with TRBJ2-2; D is unclear. Trimming took off 5 bases at V and 8 bases at J, with 12 bases between the two ends. CDR1 and CDR2 (germline): LNHDA, SQIVND (reference sequence). The CDR3 totals 13 residues. CDR3 in DNA: TGTGCCAGTAGTTCCTTTGAAGCGGGGGAGCTGTTTTTT. Translation gives CASSSFEAGELFF.

The J gene is TRBJ2-5, the V gene TRBV5-1, with 9 bases fitting TRBD1. The CDR3 extends over 15 amino acids. Germline V gene data show CDR1 as SGHRS and CDR2 as YFSETQ. With 1 base clipped from V and 5 bases from J, the junction kept 6 bases outside the gene matches. CDR3 loop: CASSLNDRGWETQYF. The CDR3 DNA follows: TGCGCCAGCAGCTTGAATGACAGGGGGTGGGAGACCCAGTACTTC.

The V and J genes are TRBV4-2 and TRBJ1-2; 9 nucleotides line up with TRBD1. The germline CDR1 and CDR2 sequences are LGHNA and YNFKEQ. V lost 0 bases to trimming and J lost 4 bases; unmatched junction nucleotides: 3. The CDR3 loop spans 15 amino acids. CDR3 in amino acids: CASSQDLTGGYGYTF. The CDR3 bases are TGTGCCAGCAGCCAAGATCTGACAGGGGGCTATGGCTACACCTTC.

CDR3 coding DNA: TGTGCCAGCAGCCAAGGTCCGTTCCGGACAGGGAACACTGAAGCTTTCTTT. Translating it yields CASSQGPFRTGNTEAFF. The chain employs TRBV4-2 and TRBJ1-1; 7 bases align to TRBD1. J gave up 1 base and V 1 base, and 9 bases lay outside the gene matches. Germline V CDR1 and CDR2: LGHNA, YNFKEQ. CDR3 length equals 17 residues.

This chain links TRBV19 with TRBJ2-7; tentatively, D is TRBD1 (6 bases). Germline assignment: CDR1 LNHDA and CDR2 SQIVND (reference sequence). The ends were cut back, 6 bases at V and 5 bases at J, with 14 bases in the middle. The CDR3 extends over 13 amino acids. In nucleotides, the CDR3 is TGTGCCAGTAGAGGGGGACCAGGCGACGAGCAGTACTTC. Residues: CASRGGPGDEQYF.

This chain joins TRBV30 and TRBJ1-1; possibly TRBD1 for D (5 bases). Germline V gives CDR1 GTSNPN, CDR2 SVGIG (reference sequence). CDR3 length: 15 residues. The ends were cut back, 3 bases at V and 1 base at J, with 15 bases in the middle. CDR3 region: CAWRGTMGSNTEAFF. The CDR3, as DNA: TGTGCCTGGAGGGGGACGATGGGATCGAACACTGAAGCTTTCTTT.

V gene TRBV5-1 combines with J gene TRBJ1-1, with unresolved D. V lost 5 bases to trimming and J lost 0 bases, with 14 bases between them. Germline V CDR1 and CDR2: SGHRS, YFSETQ. The CDR3 is made up of 15 amino acids. CDR3 bases: TGCGCCAGCAGAGGTGGGCAGACCATGAACACTGAAGCTTTCTTT. Protein sequence: CASRGGQTMNTEAFF. The full variable domain, in which reference TRBV5-1 and TRBJ1-1 provide the parts outside the CDR3, is KAGVTQTPRYLIKTRGQQVTLSCSPISGHRSVSWYQQTPGQGLQFLFEYFSETQRNKGNFPGRFSGRQFSNSRSEMNVSTLELGDSALYLCASRGGQTMNTEAFFGQGTRLTVV.